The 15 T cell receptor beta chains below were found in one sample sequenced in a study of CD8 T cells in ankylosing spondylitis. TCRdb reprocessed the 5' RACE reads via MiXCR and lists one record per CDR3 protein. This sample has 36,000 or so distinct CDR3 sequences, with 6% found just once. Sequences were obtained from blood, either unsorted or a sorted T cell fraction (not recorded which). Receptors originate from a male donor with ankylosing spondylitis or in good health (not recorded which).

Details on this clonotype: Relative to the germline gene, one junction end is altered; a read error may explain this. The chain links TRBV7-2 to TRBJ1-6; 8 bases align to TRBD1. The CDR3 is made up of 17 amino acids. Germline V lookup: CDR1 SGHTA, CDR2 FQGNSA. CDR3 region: CASSLYAQGAPDSSLHF. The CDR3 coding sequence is TGTGCCAGCAGCTTATATGCCCAGGGGGCGCCGGATTCATCCCTCCACTTT.

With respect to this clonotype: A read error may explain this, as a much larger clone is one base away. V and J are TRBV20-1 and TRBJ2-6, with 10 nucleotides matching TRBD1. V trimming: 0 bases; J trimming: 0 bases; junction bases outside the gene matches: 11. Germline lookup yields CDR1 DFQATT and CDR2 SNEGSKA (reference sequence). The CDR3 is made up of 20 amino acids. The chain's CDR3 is CSARDPGTGDFPSGANVLTF. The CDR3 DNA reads TGCAGTGCTAGAGATCCCGGGACAGGGGACTTCCCCTCTGGGGCCAACGTCCTGACTTTC.

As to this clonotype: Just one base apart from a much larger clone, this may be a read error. CDR3 in DNA: TGCGCCAACAGCTTTTCGGCGGGGAGCTCCTACGAGCAGTACTTC. This encodes CANSFSAGSSYEQYF. The genes are TRBV5-1 and TRBJ2-7, with TRBD2 as a possible D gene (6 bases). Germline V CDR1 and CDR2: SGHRS, YFSETQ. The CDR3 runs 15 residues.

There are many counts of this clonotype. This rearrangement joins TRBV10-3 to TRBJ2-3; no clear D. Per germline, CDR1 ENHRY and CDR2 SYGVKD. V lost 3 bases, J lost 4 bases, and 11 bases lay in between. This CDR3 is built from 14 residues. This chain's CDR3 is CAISDTRPADTQYF. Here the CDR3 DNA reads TGTGCCATCAGTGACACGAGGCCCGCAGATACGCAGTATTTT.

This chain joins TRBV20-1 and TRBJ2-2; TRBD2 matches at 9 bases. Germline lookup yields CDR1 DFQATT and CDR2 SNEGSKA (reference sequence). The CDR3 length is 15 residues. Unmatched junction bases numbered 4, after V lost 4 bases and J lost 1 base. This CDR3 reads CSATPTSGNTGELFF. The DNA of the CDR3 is TGCAGTGCTACCCCGACTAGCGGGAACACCGGGGAGCTGTTTTTT.

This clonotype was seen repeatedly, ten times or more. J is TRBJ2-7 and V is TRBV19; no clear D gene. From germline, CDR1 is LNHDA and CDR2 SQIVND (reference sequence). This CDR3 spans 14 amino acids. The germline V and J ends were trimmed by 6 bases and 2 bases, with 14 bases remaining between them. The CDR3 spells CASSRSSLTYEQYF. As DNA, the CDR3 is TGTGCCAGTAGCCGCTCTTCACTTACCTACGAGCAGTACTTC.

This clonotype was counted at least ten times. DNA of the CDR3: TGTGCCAGCACACGACAGGGGGACCACGAGCAGTACTTC. Its protein is CASTRQGDHEQYF. The V and J genes are TRBV6-6 and TRBJ2-7; TRBD1 matches at 9 bases. The germline V gene has CDR1 MNHNY and CDR2 SVGAGI (reference sequence). The CDR3 has 13 residues. The J segment lost 5 bases and the V segment lost 7 bases, leaving 6 bases of the junction unmatched.

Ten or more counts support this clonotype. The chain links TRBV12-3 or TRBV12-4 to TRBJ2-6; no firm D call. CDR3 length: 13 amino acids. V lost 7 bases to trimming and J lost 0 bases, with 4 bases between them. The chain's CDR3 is CASTTSGANVLTF. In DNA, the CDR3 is TGTGCCAGCACCACCTCTGGGGCCAACGTCCTGACTTTC.

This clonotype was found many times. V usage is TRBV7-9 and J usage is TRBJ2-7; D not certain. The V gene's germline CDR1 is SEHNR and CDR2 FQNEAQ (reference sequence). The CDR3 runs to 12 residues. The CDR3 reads CSFWQSPYEQYF. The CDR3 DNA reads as TGTTCATTTTGGCAGAGTCCCTACGAGCAGTACTTC.

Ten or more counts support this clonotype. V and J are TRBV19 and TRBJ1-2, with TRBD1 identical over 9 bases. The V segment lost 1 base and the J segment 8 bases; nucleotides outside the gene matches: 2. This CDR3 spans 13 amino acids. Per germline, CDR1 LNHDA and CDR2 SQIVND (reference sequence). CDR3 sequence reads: CASSIAGQGGYTF. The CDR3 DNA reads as TGTGCCAGTAGTATAGCGGGACAGGGCGGCTACACCTTC.

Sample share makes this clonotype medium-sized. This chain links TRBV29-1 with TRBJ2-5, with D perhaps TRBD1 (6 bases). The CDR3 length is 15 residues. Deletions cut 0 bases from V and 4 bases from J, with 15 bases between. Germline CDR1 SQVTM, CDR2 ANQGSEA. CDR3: CSVEDLRTVSETQYF. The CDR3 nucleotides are TGCAGCGTTGAAGATCTTCGGACAGTTTCAGAGACCCAGTACTTC.

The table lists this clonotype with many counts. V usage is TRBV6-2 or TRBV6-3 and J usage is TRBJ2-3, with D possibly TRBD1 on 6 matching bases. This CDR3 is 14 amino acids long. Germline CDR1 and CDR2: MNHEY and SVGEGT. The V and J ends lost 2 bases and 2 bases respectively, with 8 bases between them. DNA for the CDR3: TGTGCCAGCAGTTACCGGGACAACACAGATACGCAGTATTTT. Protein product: CASSYRDNTDTQYF.

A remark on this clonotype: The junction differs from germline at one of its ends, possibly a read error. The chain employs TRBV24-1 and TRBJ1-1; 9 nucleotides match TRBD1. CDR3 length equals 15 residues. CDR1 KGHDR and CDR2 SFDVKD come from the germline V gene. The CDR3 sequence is CVTSDPGQGHTEAFF. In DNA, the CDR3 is TGTGTCACCAGTGATCCGGGACAGGGTCACACTGAAGCTTTCTTT.

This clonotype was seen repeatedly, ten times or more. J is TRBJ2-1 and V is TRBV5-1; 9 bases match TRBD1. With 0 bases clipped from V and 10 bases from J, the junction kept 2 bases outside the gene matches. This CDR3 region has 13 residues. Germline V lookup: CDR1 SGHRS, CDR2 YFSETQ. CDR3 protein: CASSLGQGGEQFF. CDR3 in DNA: TGCGCCAGCAGCTTGGGACAGGGGGGAGAGCAGTTCTTC.

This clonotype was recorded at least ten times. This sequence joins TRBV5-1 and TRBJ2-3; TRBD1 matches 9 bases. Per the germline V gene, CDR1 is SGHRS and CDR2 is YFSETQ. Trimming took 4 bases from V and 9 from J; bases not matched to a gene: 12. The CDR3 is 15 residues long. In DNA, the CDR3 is TGCGCCAGCAGCCCGACGTCCCGGGACAGGGACACGCAGTATTTT. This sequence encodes CASSPTSRDRDTQYF.